This TCR beta chain is from a study of blood T cell repertoires in COVID-19. Study-wide context: Both acute and convalescent COVID-19 samples were obtained from the United States, Italy and Spain. Sources were T cells, B-cell-depleted T cells, or PBMCs; the material itself was cDNA or gDNA.

A single count supports this clone. The V and J ends lost 0 bases and 8 bases, in that order; junction bases with no gene match: 22. Germline values: CDR1 SGDLS, CDR2 YYNGEE. This CDR3 has 20 amino acids. Per the authors' pipeline: Amplified reference gene primers provided the basis for estimating nucleated cell counts. Clones were sequenced by immunoSEQ multiplex PCR, and TCRdb holds only the in-frame ones, with some missing. V and J calls and clone size are given by that table; D and trimming were obtained from the DNA. Of under 300,000 clones in the sample, around 84% were seen once. This TCR was recovered from a woman in her thirties or forties who had recovered from COVID-19. The sequenced sample was peripheral blood. The chain links TRBV9 to TRBJ2-1; 8 nucleotides agree with TRBD2. The chain's CDR3 is CASSVELMTGGPGRVHEQFF. The CDR3 DNA follows: TGTGCCAGCAGCGTAGAACTCATGACGGGGGGGCCAGGTCGGGTCCATGAGCAGTTCTTC.